This TCR beta chain was sequenced during a study of CD8 T cells in ankylosing spondylitis. A quantitative 5'-RACE method, one with molecular barcodes, was used to make TCR beta libraries. TCRdb re-called the 5' RACE reads with MiXCR, one entry per CDR3 protein. Of some 150,000 distinct CDR3 sequences in the sample, roughly 44% are singletons; the top ten hold roughly 15%. CDR3 size: 17 residues. Trimming removed 0 bases at V and 5 bases at J, with 20 bases between. Germline CDR1 is SGHRS and CDR2 is YFSETQ. Material: synovial fluid, either unsorted or a sorted T cell fraction (not recorded which). The genes are TRBV5-1 and TRBJ1-2; perhaps TRBD1 as D (5 bases). The TCR sequence derives from a male donor with ankylosing spondylitis. CDR3 sequence: CASSLEVGLKPRYGYTF. For the CDR3, the DNA is TGCGCCAGCAGCTTGGAGGTGGGGCTTAAGCCGCGGTATGGCTACACCTTC.